The T cell receptor (beta chain) under discussion was sequenced for a study of beta chain features in type 1 diabetes. Regarding the study as a whole: Among patients with Type 1 diabetes, TCRB CDR3s were moderately but significantly shorter in every one of the four CD4+ subsets.

There was one heparinised blood draw per donor, averaging roughly 100 mL. Sorting with CD45RO/CCR7/CD25/CD127/CD95/CD27 yielded naive, central memory, regulatory and stem-like memory CD4+ cells. In regard to this clone: What it recognizes is unknown.

J was trimmed by 5 bases and V by 5 bases; bases with no gene match: 15. CDR1 and CDR2 from the germline V gene are SGDLS and YYNGEE. The CDR3 extends over 16 amino acids. What was sequenced were expressed TCRB transcripts, since all of the isolated RNA had been reverse transcribed. Repertoires were generated with immunoSEQ multiplex PCR, while TCRdb's copy carries only in-frame clones and drops some. The table records 300,000 to 400,000 clones, roughly 12% of them present only once. This TCR was sampled from a man aged 18 to 30 in good health. The sequenced material came from naive CD4+ T cells from blood. The rearrangement uses TRBV9 and TRBJ2-5, with TRBD1 matching over 7 bases. The CDR3 region is CASSVNSGQLFETQYF. CDR3 nucleotides: TGTGCCAGCAGTGTTAATTCGGGACAGCTCTTCGAGACCCAGTACTTC.